This T cell receptor (beta chain) was identified during a study of blood T cell repertoires in COVID-19. On the study more broadly: Spain, Italy and the United States supplied samples that represented acute and convalescent COVID-19. The cDNA or gDNA used as material had been derived from T cells, B-cell-depleted T cells, or PBMCs.

Per the study methods: Amplification from reference gene primers served as the basis for estimated nucleated cell counts. The method was immunoSEQ multiplex PCR; TCRdb's version includes in-frame clones alone and lacks a portion of them. Clonal size and the V and J genes are those of that table, whereas D and trimming came from the DNA. The data show about 180,000 clones, around 89% seen once. This CDR3 spans 12 amino acids. The germline gives CDR1 SGHTA, CDR2 FQGNSA. J is TRBJ2-7 and V is TRBV7-2; 10 bases are a match to TRBD1. The sample comprised peripheral blood. This TCR came from a woman aged 25 to 39 with acute or convalescent COVID-19. CDR3 DNA: TGTGCTACCCGGACAGGGGGCTACGAGCAGTACTTC. Amino acids: CATRTGGYEQYF.